This T cell receptor beta chain was found in a study of immune evolution from preneoplasia to lung adenocarcinoma. V was shortened by 0 bases and J by 6 bases, with 12 bases between the two germline ends. CDR1 MGHRA and CDR2 YSYEKL come from the germline V gene. This CDR3 comprises 15 residues. Clones were sequenced by immunoSEQ multiplex PCR, and TCRdb holds only the in-frame ones, with some missing. The sample consists of 4,000 to 5,500 clones, under 80% of them appearing once. What was sequenced was FFPE minimally invasive lung adenocarcinoma tissue. This TCR was sampled from a person aged 50 or older with lung adenocarcinoma. The chain employs TRBV4-1 and TRBJ1-5; D is possibly TRBD1 (5 bases). The CDR3 protein is CASSQDSGWFQPQHF. CDR3 in DNA: TGCGCCAGCAGCCAAGATTCAGGGTGGTTTCAGCCCCAGCATTTT.